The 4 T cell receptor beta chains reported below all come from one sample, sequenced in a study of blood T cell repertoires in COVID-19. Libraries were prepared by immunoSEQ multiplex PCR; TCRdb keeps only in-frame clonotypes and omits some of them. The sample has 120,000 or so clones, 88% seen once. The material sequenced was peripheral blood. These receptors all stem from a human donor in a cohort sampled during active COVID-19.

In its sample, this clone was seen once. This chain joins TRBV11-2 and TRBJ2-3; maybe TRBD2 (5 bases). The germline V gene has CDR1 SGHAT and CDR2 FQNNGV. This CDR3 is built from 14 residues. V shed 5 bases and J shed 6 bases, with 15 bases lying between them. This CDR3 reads CASSDSVAGDTQYF. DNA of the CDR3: TGTGCCAGCAGCGATAGCGTAGCTGGGGATACGCAGTATTTT.

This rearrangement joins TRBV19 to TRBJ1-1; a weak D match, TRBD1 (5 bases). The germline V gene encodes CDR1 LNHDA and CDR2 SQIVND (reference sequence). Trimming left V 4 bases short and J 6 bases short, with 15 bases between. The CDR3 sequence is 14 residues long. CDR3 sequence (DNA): TGTGCCAGTAGTAGTGCGGCAGGGATGCCTGAAGCTTTCTTT. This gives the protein CASSSAAGMPEAFF.

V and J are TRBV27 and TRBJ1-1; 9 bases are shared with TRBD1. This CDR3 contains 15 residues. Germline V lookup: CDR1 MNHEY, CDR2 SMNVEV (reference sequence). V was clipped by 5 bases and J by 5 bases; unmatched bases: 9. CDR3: CASSHGQGTGTEAFF. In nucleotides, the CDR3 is TGTGCCAGCAGTCACGGACAGGGGACGGGGACTGAAGCTTTCTTT.

The DNA of the CDR3 is TGTGCCAGCTCACGAACAGGGGCGACCAACTATGGCTACACCTTC. Encoded protein: CASSRTGATNYGYTF. This chain connects TRBV18 to TRBJ1-2; 7 bases agree with TRBD1. V lost 4 bases to trimming and J lost 2 bases; unmatched junction nucleotides: 7. The CDR3 extends over 15 amino acids. The germline V gene has CDR1 KGHSH and CDR2 LQKENI.